The 25 T cell receptor beta chains given below trace back to one sample, sequenced in a study of cytomegalovirus exposure and HLA in healthy donors. The primer mix had 60 Vbeta and 13 Jbeta primers. Measured with immunoSEQ multiplex PCR; TCRdb has only the in-frame clones, and not every one. The sample contains approximately 170,000 clones, roughly four fifths of which appear only once. Sequences were obtained from PBMCs. The receptors originated from a man aged 45-65 years in good health and CMV-seropositive.

CDR3 DNA sequence: TGCGCCAGCAGGGGCAGCCCCCCGGATACCGGGGAGCTGTTTTTT. This gives the protein CASRGSPPDTGELFF. The chain joins TRBV5-1 to TRBJ2-2; D not resolved. From germline, CDR1 is SGHRS and CDR2 YFSETQ. This CDR3 is built from 15 residues. V lost 5 bases and J lost 5, with 16 bases in between.

This sequence joins TRBV29-1 and TRBJ2-5, with 14 bases identical to TRBD2. The trim removed 8 bases at V and 2 bases at J, leaving 19 bases unmatched. This CDR3 is built from 19 residues. CDR1 SQVTM and CDR2 ANQGSEA come from the germline V gene. The CDR3 region is CSSTPGGLAGETEQETQYF. The CDR3 coding sequence is TGCAGCTCGACCCCTGGGGGACTAGCGGGAGAAACGGAGCAAGAGACCCAGTACTTC. Variable domain in full (rest from reference TRBV29-1 and TRBJ2-5): SAVISQKPSRDICQRGTSLTIQCQVDSQVTMMFWYRQQPGQSLTLIATANQGSEATYESGFVIDKFPISRPNLTFSTLTVSNMSPEDSSIYLCSSTPGGLAGETEQETQYFGPGTRLLVL.

The rearrangement links TRBV2 to TRBJ2-2; TRBD1 matches 8 bases. CDR1 is SNHLY, CDR2 FYNNEI, per germline. Trimming removed 5 bases from V and 4 bases from J; junction bases left unmatched: 3. The length of the CDR3 is 14 residues. CDR3 residues: CASSWTGITGELFF. DNA of the CDR3: TGTGCCAGCAGTTGGACAGGGATCACCGGGGAGCTGTTTTTT. The full variable domain, completed using reference TRBV2 and TRBJ2-2, is EPEVTQTPSHQVTQMGQEVILRCVPISNHLYFYWYRQILGQKVEFLVSFYNNEISEKSEIFDDQFSVERPDGSNFTLKIRSTKLEDSAMYFCASSWTGITGELFFGEGSRLTVL.

The chain uses TRBV30 and TRBJ1-3, with 8 positions matching TRBD1. The germline gives CDR1 GTSNPN, CDR2 SVGIG (reference sequence). The CDR3 is made up of 14 amino acids. Germline trimming cut 5 bases from V and 4 bases from J; bases unmatched to any gene: 7. CDR3 amino acids: CAWDPGTGGNTIYF. As DNA, the CDR3 is TGTGCCTGGGACCCCGGGACAGGCGGAAACACCATATATTTT. Complete variable domain (other parts from reference TRBV30 and TRBJ1-3): SQTIHQWPATLVQPVGSPLSLECTVEGTSNPNLYWYRQAAGRGLQLLFYSVGIGQISSEVPQNLSASRPQDRQFILSSKKLLLSDSGFYLCAWDPGTGGNTIYFGEGSWLTVV.

The gene calls are TRBV6-4 and TRBJ2-2; the D gene is possibly TRBD2 (5 bases). This CDR3 comprises 13 residues. V was shortened by 6 bases and J by 0 bases, with 5 bases between the two germline ends. CDR1 and CDR2 from the germline V gene are MRHNA and SNTAGT. The CDR3 DNA is TGTGCCAGCAGCGGGACGAACACCGGGGAGCTGTTTTTT. Amino acid sequence: CASSGTNTGELFF.

This sequence joins TRBV7-6 and TRBJ2-7; 14 bases are shared with TRBD2. The CDR3 sequence is 16 residues long. J was trimmed by 3 bases and V by 5 bases; bases with no gene match: 6. CDR1 SGHVS and CDR2 FNYEAQ come from the germline V gene. The CDR3: CASSAGTSGSIYEQYF. The CDR3 DNA reads TGTGCCAGCAGCGCCGGGACTAGCGGGAGTATCTACGAGCAGTACTTC.

The J gene is TRBJ2-1, the V gene TRBV2; the D gene is possibly TRBD2 (6 bases). CDR3 size: 13 residues. Trimming left V 8 bases short and J 4 bases short, with 12 bases between. CDR1 is SNHLY, CDR2 FYNNEI, per germline. In DNA, the CDR3 is TGTGCCAGCCGGGACTTCTCTTACAATGAGCAGTTCTTC. Encoded protein: CASRDFSYNEQFF. The whole variable domain, filled in from reference TRBV2 and TRBJ2-1, reads EPEVTQTPSHQVTQMGQEVILRCVPISNHLYFYWYRQILGQKVEFLVSFYNNEISEKSEIFDDQFSVERPDGSNFTLKIRSTKLEDSAMYFCASRDFSYNEQFFGPGTRLTVL.

V usage is TRBV7-2 and J usage is TRBJ1-3; no clear D. The V end lost 3 bases, the J end lost 0 bases, and 3 bases lay between the germline ends. The CDR3 is 13 amino acids. The V gene's germline CDR1 is SGHTA and CDR2 FQGNSA. CDR3 DNA: TGTGCCAGCAGCTTCAACTCTGGAAACACCATATATTTT. It translates to CASSFNSGNTIYF.

V and J are TRBV4-1 and TRBJ1-5; possible D gene TRBD1, 5 bases. CDR3 size: 17 residues. Germline CDR1 and CDR2: MGHRA and YSYEKL. V lost 0 bases and J lost 2, with 14 bases in between. This CDR3 is CASSQDFQGFGNQPQHF. The CDR3 DNA follows: TGCGCCAGCAGCCAAGATTTCCAGGGCTTTGGCAATCAGCCCCAGCATTTT.

V and J are TRBV15 and TRBJ1-4, with 11 bases lining up with TRBD1. The CDR3 runs 15 residues. Germline assignment: CDR1 LNHNV and CDR2 YYDKDF (reference sequence). V lost 0 bases, J lost 8 bases, and 2 bases stayed unmatched. CDR3 protein: CATSREGQGGEKLFF. The CDR3 DNA is TGTGCCACCAGCAGAGAGGGACAGGGGGGCGAAAAACTGTTTTTT.

This rearrangement joins TRBV19 to TRBJ1-5; D may be TRBD1 (6 bases). The CDR3 has 14 residues. V was clipped by 7 bases and J by 1 base, with 11 bases between them. CDR1 is LNHDA, CDR2 SQIVND, per germline (reference sequence). CDR3 DNA sequence: TGTGCCAGTATGGGGGGGGCCAGCAATCAGCCCCAGCATTTT. Translation: CASMGGASNQPQHF.

This clone occurred a few times. The CDR3 DNA reads as TGTGCCAGCAGTGAGTATAGCAATCAGCCCCAGCATTTT. Its translation is CASSEYSNQPQHF. The V and J genes are TRBV6-1 and TRBJ1-5; D unresolved. Deletions cut 3 bases from V and 0 bases from J, with 3 bases between. The CDR3 length is 13 residues. CDR1 is MNHNS, CDR2 SASEGT, per germline.

Turning to this clone: Germline and junction disagree at one end, which may indicate a read error. The CDR3 spells CSSSPILAERTDTQYF. In DNA, the CDR3 is TGTTCCAGCAGCCCCATTCTAGCGGAACGCACAGATACGCAGTATTTT. This chain joins TRBV7-9 and TRBJ2-3; 7 positions match TRBD2. The CDR3 is made up of 16 amino acids. In germline, CDR1 is SEHNR, CDR2 FQNEAQ (reference sequence). Together with reference TRBV7-9 and TRBJ2-3, the CDR3 gives the full variable domain: DTGVSQNPRHKITKRGQNVTFRCDPISEHNRLYWYRQTLGQGPEFLTYFQNEAQLEKSRLLSDRFSAERPKGSFSTLEIQRTEQGDSAMYLCSSSPILAERTDTQYFGPGTRLTVL.

The chain links TRBV7-8 to TRBJ1-1; D not certain. There are 16 residues in the CDR3. The germline V gene has CDR1 SGHVS and CDR2 FQNEAQ. Trimming stripped 4 bases from V and 0 bases from J, with 15 bases between. This CDR3 reads CASSSGGYSMNTEAFF. The CDR3 bases are TGTGCCAGCAGCTCCGGCGGGTATTCTATGAACACTGAAGCTTTCTTT.

V is TRBV7-8 and J is TRBJ2-2; D perhaps matches TRBD2 (5 bases). Germline CDR1 is SGHVS and CDR2 is FQNEAQ. The CDR3 sequence is 16 residues long. V gave up 0 bases and J gave up 0 bases, with 8 bases separating them. The CDR3 protein is CASSLAGSANTGELFF. CDR3 DNA: TGTGCCAGCAGCTTAGCGGGGAGCGCGAACACCGGGGAGCTGTTTTTT.

The chain has TRBV4-3 and TRBJ2-1, with a weak D call TRBD1 (5 bases). The CDR3 spans 16 residues. The V end lost 0 bases, the J end lost 2 bases, and 11 bases lay between the germline ends. CDR1 and CDR2 from the germline V gene are LGHNA and YSLEER. CDR3 amino acids: CASSQDLQGTYNEQFF. CDR3 DNA: TGCGCCAGCAGCCAAGATCTGCAGGGAACCTACAATGAGCAGTTCTTC.

Concerning this clone: Distinct nucleotide sequences in the sample also encode this CDR3. V is TRBV2 and J is TRBJ2-3; 15 nucleotides agree with TRBD2. Trimming took 3 bases from V and 0 from J; bases not matched to a gene: 10. The CDR3 runs 20 residues. CDR1 SNHLY and CDR2 FYNNEI come from the germline V gene. This CDR3 is CASSDSGGLAGGRSTDTQYF. The DNA of the CDR3 is TGTGCCAGCAGTGATAGTGGTGGACTAGCGGGAGGGAGGAGCACAGATACGCAGTATTTT.

This clone appeared a single time. The chain combines TRBV5-1 with TRBJ1-1; 7 bases align to TRBD1. Germline V gene data show CDR1 as SGHRS and CDR2 as YFSETQ. CDR3 length equals 14 residues. Trimming at V came to 5 bases and at J to 4 bases, leaving 8 bases not matched to a gene. CDR3 bases: TGCGCCAGCAGGCCCCAGGGGGGAGTCACTGAAGCTTTCTTT. Translating gives CASRPQGGVTEAFF.

The V gene is TRBV7-6, the J gene TRBJ1-3; D is uncertain. Germline V CDR1 and CDR2: SGHVS, FNYEAQ. Deletions cut 0 bases from V and 0 bases from J, with 12 bases between. The CDR3 is made up of 17 amino acids. Here the CDR3 reads CASSLARRETSGNTIYF. Here the CDR3 DNA reads TGTGCCAGCAGCTTAGCGAGGCGCGAAACCTCTGGAAACACCATATATTTT. The full variable domain, in which reference TRBV7-6 and TRBJ1-3 provide the parts outside the CDR3, is GAGVSQSPRYKVTKRGQDVALRCDPISGHVSLYWYRQALGQGPEFLTYFNYEAQQDKSGLPNDRFSAERPEGSISTLTIQRTEQRDSAMYRCASSLARRETSGNTIYFGEGSWLTVV.

The chain links TRBV9 to TRBJ1-6; 9 bases agree with TRBD1. Germline CDR1 reads SGDLS; CDR2 reads YYNGEE. V trimming: 3 bases; J trimming: 6 bases; junction bases outside the gene matches: 1. This CDR3 comprises 14 residues. CDR3 DNA sequence: TGTGCCAGCAGCGCGGACAGGGGTAATTCACCCCTCCACTTT. The encoded protein is CASSADRGNSPLHF.

The chain joins TRBV13 to TRBJ2-1, with 10 nucleotides matching TRBD2. The V and J ends lost 2 bases and 10 bases, in that order; junction bases with no gene match: 8. Germline V gene data show CDR1 as PRHDT and CDR2 as FYEKMQ (reference sequence). The CDR3 runs to 15 residues. The CDR3 protein is CASSLLAGDYYEQFF. CDR3 DNA: TGTGCCAGCAGCTTACTAGCGGGGGACTACTACGAGCAGTTCTTC. The entire variable domain, with the rest obtained from reference TRBV13 and TRBJ2-1, is as follows: AAGVIQSPRHLIKEKRETATLKCYPIPRHDTVYWYQQGPGQDPQFLISFYEKMQSDKGSIPDRFSAQQFSDYHSELNMSSLELGDSALYFCASSLLAGDYYEQFFGPGTRLTVL.

V gene TRBV5-1 combines with J gene TRBJ2-2; 10 bases are shared with TRBD2. The CDR3 extends over 18 amino acids. Trimming removed 0 bases from V and 2 bases from J; junction bases left unmatched: 7. Germline V gene sequence: CDR1 SGHRS, CDR2 YFSETQ. The CDR3 protein is CASSLGVSGGTNTGELFF. DNA for the CDR3: TGCGCCAGCAGCTTGGGTGTTAGCGGGGGGACTAACACCGGGGAGCTGTTTTTT.

This chain uses TRBV27 with TRBJ2-3; 11 nucleotides line up with TRBD2. From germline, CDR1 is MNHEY and CDR2 SMNVEV (reference sequence). V gave up 6 bases and J gave up 13 bases; unmatched junction bases: 12. CDR3 length: 14 amino acids. The CDR3 nucleotides read TGTGCCAGCAGGCAGACTAGCGGGGAGTTTGTAGAGTATTTT. Amino acids: CASRQTSGEFVEYF.

This chain joins TRBV28 and TRBJ2-3; TRBD2 matches at 7 bases. The CDR3 has 14 residues. Germline V gene sequence: CDR1 MDHEN, CDR2 SYDVKM. Trimming took 5 bases from V and 3 from J; bases not matched to a gene: 5. CDR3: CASSIFGGTDTQYF. The DNA of the CDR3 is TGTGCCAGCAGTATTTTCGGGGGGACAGATACGCAGTATTTT.

The chain combines TRBV10-3 with TRBJ1-2; 8 bases fit TRBD1. The CDR3 extends over 13 amino acids. Germline V CDR1 and CDR2: ENHRY, SYGVKD. Trimming took 2 bases from V and 6 from J; bases not matched to a gene: 2. Here the CDR3 DNA reads TGTGCCATCAGTGAGGACAGGGGCCATGGCTACACCTTC. Translation: CAISEDRGHGYTF.